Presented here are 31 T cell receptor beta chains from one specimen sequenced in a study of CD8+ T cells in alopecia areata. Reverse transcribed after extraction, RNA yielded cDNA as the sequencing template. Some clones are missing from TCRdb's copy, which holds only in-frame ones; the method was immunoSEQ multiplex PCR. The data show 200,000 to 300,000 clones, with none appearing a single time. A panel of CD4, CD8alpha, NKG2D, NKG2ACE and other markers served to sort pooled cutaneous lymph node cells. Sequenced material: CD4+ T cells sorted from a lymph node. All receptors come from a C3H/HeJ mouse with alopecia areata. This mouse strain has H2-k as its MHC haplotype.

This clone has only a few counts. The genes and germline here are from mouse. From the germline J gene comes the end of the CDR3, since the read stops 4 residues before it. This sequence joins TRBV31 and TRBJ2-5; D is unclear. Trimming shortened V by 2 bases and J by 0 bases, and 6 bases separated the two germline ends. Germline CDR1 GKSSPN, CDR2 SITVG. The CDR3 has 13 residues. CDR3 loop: CAWSSQNQDTQYF. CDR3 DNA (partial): TGTGCCTGGAGTTCACAAAACCAAGAC.

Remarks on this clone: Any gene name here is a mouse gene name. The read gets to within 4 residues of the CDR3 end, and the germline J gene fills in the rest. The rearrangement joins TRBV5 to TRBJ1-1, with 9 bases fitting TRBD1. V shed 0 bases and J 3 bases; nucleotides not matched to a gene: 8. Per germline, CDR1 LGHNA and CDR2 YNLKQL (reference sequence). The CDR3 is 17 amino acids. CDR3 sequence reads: CASSQDLGTGRDTEVFF. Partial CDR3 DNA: TGTGCCAGCAGCCAAGATTTAGGGACAGGGAGGGACACA.

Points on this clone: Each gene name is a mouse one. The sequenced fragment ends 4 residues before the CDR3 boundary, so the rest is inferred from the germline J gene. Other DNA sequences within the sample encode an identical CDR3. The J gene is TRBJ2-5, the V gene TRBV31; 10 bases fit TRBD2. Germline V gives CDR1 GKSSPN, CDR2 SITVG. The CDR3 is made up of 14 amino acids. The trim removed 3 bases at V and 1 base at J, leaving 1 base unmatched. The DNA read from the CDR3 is TGTGCCTGGAGCGACTGGGGGGACCAAGAC. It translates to CAWSDWGDQD. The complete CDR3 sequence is CAWSDWGDQDTQYF.

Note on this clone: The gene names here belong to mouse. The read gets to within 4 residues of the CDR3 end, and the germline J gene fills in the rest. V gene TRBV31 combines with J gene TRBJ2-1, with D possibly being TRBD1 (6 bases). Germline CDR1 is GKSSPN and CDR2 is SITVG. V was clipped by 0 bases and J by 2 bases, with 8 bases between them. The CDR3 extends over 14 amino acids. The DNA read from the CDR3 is TGTGCCTGGAGTCTAGGGACACACTATGCT. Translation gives CAWSLGTHYA. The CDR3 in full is CAWSLGTHYAEQFF.

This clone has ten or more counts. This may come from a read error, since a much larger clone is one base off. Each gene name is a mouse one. The CDR3 loop reads CASRTVNSDYTF. Partial CDR3 DNA: TGTGCCAGCAGGACAGTAAACTCC. The chain recombines TRBV13-3 with TRBJ1-2; the D gene is possibly TRBD1 (5 bases). The sequenced fragment ends 4 residues before the CDR3 boundary, so the rest is inferred from the germline J gene. This CDR3 has 12 amino acids. The V gene's germline CDR1 is NNHDY and CDR2 SYVADS. Trimming pared 5 bases from V and 1 base from J, leaving 6 bases between.

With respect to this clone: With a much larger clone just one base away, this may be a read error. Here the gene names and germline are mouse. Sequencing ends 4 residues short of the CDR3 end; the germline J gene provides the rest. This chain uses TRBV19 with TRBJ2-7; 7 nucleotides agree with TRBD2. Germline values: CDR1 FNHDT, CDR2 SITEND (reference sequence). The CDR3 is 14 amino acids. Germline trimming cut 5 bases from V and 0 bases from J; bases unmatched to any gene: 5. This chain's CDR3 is CASRDWRSSYEQYF. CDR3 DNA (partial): TGTGCCAGCAGGGACTGGAGGAGCTCCTAT.

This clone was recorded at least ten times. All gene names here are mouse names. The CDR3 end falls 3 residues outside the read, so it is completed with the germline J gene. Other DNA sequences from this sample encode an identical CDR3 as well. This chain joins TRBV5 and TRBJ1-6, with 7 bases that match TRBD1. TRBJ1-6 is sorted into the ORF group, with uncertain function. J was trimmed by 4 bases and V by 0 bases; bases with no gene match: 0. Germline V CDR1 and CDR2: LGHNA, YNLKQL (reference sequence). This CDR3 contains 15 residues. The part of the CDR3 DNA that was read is TGTGCCAGCAGCCAAGAGGGACAGTATAATTCGCCC. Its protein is CASSQEGQYNSP. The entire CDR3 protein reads CASSQEGQYNSPLYF.

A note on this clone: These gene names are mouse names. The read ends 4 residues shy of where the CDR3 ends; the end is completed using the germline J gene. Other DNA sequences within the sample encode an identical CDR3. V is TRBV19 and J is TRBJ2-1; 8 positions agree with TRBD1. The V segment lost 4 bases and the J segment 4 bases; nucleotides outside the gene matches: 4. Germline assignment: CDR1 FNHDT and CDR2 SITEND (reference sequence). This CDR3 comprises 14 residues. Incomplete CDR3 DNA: TGTGCCAGCAGTTCCGGGACAGGTTATGCT. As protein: CASSSGTGYA. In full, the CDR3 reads CASSSGTGYAEQFF.

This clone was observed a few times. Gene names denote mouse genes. CDR3 DNA (partial): TGTGCCAGCAGCCTCCAGGGGCTCTATGCT. Translation gives CASSLQGLYA. The entire CDR3 protein reads CASSLQGLYAEQFF. The gene calls are TRBV5 and TRBJ2-1, with D perhaps TRBD1 (6 bases). Read sequence stops 4 residues before the CDR3 end, and the germline J gene provides the missing end. Germline V gives CDR1 LGHNA, CDR2 YNLKQL (reference sequence). The CDR3 has 14 amino acids. Trimming removed 4 bases at V and 3 bases at J, with 10 bases between.

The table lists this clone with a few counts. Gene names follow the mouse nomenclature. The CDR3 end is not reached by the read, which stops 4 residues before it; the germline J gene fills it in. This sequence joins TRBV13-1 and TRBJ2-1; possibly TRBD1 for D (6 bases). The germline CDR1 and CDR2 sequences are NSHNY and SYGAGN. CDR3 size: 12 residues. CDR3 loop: CASSERGTEQFF. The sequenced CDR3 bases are TGTGCCAGCAGTGAGAGGGGGACT.

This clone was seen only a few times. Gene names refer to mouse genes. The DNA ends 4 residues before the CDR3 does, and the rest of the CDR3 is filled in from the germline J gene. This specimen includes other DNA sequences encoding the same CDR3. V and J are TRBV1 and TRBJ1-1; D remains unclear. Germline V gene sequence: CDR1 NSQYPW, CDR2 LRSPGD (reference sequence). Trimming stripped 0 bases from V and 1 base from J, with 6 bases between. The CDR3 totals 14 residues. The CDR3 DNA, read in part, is TGCACCTGCAGTGCAGATCCAGAAAACACA. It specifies CTCSADPENT. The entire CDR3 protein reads CTCSADPENTEVFF.

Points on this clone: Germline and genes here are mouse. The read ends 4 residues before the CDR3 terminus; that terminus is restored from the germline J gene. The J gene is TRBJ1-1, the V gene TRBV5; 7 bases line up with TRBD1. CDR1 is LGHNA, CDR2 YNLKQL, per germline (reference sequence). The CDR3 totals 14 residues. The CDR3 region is CASSQDRGREEVFF. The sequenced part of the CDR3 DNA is TGTGCCAGCAGCCAAGATAGGGGGCGCGAA.

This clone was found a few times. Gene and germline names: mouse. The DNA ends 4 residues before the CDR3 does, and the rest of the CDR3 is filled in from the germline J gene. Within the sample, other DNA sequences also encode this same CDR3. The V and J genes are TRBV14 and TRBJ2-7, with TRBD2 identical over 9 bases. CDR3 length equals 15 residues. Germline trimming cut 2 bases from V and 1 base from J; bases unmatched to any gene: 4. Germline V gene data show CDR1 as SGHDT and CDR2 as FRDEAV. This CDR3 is CASSLGLGGSYEQYF. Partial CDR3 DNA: TGTGCCAGCAGTTTGGGGCTGGGGGGGTCCTAT.

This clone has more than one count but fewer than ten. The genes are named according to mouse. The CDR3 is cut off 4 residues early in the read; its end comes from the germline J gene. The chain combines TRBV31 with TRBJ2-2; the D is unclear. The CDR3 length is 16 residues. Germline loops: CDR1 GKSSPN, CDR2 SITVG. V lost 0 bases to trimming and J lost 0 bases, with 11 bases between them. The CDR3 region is CAWSLEPETNTGQLYF. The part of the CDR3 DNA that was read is TGTGCCTGGAGTCTAGAGCCAGAAACAAACACCGGG.

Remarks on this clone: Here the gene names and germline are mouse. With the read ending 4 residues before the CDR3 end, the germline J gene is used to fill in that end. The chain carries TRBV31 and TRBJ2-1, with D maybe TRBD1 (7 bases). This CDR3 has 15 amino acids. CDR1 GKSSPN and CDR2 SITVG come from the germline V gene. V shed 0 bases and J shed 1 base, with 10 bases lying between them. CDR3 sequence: CAWSLRGPNYAEQFF. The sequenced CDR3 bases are TGTGCCTGGAGTCTGAGGGGGCCCAACTATGCT.

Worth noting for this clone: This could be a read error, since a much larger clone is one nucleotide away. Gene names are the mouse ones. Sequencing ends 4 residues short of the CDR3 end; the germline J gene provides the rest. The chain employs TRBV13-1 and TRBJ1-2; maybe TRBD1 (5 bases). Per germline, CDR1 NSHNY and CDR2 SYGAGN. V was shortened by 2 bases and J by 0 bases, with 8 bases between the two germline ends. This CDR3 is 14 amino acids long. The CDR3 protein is CASSDWGSNSDYTF. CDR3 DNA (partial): TGTGCCAGCAGTGACTGGGGGTCAAACTCC.

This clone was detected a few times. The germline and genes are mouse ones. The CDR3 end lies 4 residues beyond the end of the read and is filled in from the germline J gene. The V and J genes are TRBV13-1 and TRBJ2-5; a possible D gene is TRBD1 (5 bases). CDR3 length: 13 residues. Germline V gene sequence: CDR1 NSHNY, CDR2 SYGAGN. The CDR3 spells CASSGTSGDTQYF. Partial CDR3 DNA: TGTGCCAGCAGTGGGACATCGGGGGAC.

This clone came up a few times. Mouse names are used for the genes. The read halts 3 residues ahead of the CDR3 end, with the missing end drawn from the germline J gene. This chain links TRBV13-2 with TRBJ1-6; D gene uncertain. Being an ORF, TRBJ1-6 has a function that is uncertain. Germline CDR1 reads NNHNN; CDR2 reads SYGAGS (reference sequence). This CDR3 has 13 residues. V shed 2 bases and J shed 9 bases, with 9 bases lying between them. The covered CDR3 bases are TGTGCCAGCGGTGACAGCCTCGGTTCGCCC. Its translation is CASGDSLGSP. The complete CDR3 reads CASGDSLGSPLYF.

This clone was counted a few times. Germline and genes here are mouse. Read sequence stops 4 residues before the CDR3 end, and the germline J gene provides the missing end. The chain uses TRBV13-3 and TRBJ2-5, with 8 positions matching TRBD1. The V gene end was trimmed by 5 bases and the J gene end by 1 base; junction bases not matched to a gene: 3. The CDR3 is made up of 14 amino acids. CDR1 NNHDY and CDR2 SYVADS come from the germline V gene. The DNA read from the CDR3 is TGTGCCAGCAGCCGACAGGGGCACCAAGAC. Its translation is CASSRQGHQD. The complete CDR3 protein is CASSRQGHQDTQYF.

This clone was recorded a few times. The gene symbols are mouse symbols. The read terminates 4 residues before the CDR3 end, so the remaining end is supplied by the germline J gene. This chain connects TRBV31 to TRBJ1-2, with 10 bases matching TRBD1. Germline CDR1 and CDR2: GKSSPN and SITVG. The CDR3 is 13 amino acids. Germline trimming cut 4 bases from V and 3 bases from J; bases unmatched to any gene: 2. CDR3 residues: CAWTGTGDSDYTF. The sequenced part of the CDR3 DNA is TGTGCCTGGACCGGGACAGGGGACTCC.

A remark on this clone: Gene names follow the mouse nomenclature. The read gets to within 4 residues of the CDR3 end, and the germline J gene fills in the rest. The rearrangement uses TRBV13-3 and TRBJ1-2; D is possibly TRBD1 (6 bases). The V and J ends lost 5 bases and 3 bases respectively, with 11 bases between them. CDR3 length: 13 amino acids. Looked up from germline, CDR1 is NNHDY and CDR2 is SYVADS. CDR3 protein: CASSTGRDSDYTF. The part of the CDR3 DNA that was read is TGTGCCAGCAGCACAGGGAGGGACTCC.

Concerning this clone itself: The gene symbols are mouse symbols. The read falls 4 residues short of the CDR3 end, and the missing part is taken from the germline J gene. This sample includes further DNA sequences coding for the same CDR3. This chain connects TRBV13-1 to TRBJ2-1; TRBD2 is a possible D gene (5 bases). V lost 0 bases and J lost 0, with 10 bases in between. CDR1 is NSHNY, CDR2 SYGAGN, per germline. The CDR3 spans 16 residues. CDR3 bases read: TGTGCCAGCAGTGATGCTCTGGGATATAACTATGCT. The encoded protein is CASSDALGYNYA. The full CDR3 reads CASSDALGYNYAEQFF.

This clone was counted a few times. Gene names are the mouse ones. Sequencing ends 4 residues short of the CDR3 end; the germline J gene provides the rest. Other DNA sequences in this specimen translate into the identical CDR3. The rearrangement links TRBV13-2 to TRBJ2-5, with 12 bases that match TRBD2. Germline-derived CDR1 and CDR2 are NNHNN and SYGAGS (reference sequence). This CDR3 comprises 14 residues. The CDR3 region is CASGVTGGADTQYF. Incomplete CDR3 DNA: TGTGCCAGCGGTGTGACTGGGGGGGCAGAC.

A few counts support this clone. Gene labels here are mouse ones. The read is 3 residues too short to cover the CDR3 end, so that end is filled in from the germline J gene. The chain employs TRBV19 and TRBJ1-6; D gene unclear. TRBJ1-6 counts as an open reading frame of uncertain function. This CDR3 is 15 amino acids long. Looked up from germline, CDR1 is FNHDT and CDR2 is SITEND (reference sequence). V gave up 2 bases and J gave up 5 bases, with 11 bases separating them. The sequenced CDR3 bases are TGTGCCAGCAGTATGGCGGCAGGCCATAATTCGCCC. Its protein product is CASSMAAGHNSP. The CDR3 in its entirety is CASSMAAGHNSPLYF.

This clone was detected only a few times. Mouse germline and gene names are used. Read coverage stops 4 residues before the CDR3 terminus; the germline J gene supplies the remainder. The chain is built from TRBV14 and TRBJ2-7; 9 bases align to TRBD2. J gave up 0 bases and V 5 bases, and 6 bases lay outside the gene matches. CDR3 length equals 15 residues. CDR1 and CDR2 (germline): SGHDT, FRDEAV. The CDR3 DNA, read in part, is TGTGCCAGCAGCCGGACTGGGGAGAGCTCCTAT. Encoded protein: CASSRTGESSY. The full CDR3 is CASSRTGESSYEQYF.

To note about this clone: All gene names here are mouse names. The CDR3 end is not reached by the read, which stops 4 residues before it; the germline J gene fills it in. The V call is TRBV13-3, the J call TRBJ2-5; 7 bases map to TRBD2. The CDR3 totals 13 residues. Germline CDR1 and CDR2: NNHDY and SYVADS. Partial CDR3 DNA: TGTGCCAGTAACACTGGGGTAGAAGAC. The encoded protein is CASNTGVED. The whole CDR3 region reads CASNTGVEDTQYF.

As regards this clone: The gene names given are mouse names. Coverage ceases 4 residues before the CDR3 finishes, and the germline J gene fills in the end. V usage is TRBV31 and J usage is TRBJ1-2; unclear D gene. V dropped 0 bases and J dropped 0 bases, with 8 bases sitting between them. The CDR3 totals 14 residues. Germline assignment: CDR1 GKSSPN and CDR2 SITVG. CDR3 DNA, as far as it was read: TGTGCCTGGAGTCTAAGACAAGCAAACTCC. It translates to CAWSLRQANS. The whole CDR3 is CAWSLRQANSDYTF.

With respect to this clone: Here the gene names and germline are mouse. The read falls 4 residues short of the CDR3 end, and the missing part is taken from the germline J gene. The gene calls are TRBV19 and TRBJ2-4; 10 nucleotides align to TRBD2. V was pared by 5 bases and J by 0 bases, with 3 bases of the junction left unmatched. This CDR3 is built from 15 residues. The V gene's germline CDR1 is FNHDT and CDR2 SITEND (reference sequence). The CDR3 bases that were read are TGTGCCAGCAGGACTGGGGGGTCTAGTCAAAAC. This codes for CASRTGGSSQN. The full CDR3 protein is CASRTGGSSQNTLYF.

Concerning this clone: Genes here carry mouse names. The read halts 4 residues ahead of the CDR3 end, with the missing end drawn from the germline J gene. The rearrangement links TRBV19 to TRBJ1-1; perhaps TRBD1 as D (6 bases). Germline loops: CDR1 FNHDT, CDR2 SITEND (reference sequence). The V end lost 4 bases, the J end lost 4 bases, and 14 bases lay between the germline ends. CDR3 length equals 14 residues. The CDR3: CASSLRTEGTEVFF. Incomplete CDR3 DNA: TGTGCCAGCAGTCTCCGGACAGAGGGCACA.

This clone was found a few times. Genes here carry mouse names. CDR3 DNA (partial): TGTGCCAGCAGGACAGGGGGAGGCTCC. This gives the protein CASRTGGGS. The entire CDR3 sequence reads CASRTGGGSDYTF. The genes are TRBV13-1 and TRBJ1-2, with TRBD1 matching over 9 bases. Read coverage stops 4 residues before the CDR3 terminus; the germline J gene supplies the remainder. The V gene's germline CDR1 is NSHNY and CDR2 SYGAGN. This CDR3 has 13 amino acids. The V gene end was trimmed by 5 bases and the J gene end by 4 bases; junction bases not matched to a gene: 3.

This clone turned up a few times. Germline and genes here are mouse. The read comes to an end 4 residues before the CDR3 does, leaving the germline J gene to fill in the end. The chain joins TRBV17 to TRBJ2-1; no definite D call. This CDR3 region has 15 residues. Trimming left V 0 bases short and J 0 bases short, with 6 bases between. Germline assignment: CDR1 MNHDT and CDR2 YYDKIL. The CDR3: CASSRDNYNYAEQFF. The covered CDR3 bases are TGTGCTAGCAGTAGAGACAACTATAACTATGCT.